The clone carrying this T cell receptor beta chain was seen more than once but under ten times. Its antigen remains unknown. Germline assignment: CDR1 MDHEN and CDR2 SYDVKM. The CDR3 covers 15 residues. The V end lost 0 bases, the J end lost 3 bases, and 6 bases lay between the germline ends. Aged roughly 6 to 95, donors were systemically healthy Caucasians from Russia. Researchers report isolating at least 6.5 million PBMCs per sample. Together with a sample-barcoded 5' primer, a J-beta primer mix was included in a second PCR lasting about 7 to 11 cycles. TCRdb processed the 5' RACE reads anew with MiXCR; each CDR3 protein has one entry. The table records 920,000 or so distinct CDR3 sequences, over 35% of them present only once. These data come from a study of blood T cells in healthy people across ages. Regarding the study as a whole: Diversity estimates from one million T cells were considered underestimates.

The receptor was derived from a woman aged 55 to 70 in good health. The sample comprised blood. The chain combines TRBV28 with TRBJ1-6; unclear D gene. The CDR3 DNA reads TGTGCCAGCAGTTTATGGCAGGACTATAATTCACCCCTCCACTTT. This encodes CASSLWQDYNSPLHF.